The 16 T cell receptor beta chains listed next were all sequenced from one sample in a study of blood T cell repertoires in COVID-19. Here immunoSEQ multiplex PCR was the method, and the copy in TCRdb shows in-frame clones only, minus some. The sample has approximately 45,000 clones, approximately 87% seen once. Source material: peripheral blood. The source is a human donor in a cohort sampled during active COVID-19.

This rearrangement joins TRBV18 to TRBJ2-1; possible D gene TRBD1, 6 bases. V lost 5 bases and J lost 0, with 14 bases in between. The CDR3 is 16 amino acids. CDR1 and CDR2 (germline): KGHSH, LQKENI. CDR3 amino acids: CASSKGHQSSYNEQFF. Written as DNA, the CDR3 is TGTGCCAGCTCAAAGGGACACCAGAGCTCCTACAATGAGCAGTTCTTC.

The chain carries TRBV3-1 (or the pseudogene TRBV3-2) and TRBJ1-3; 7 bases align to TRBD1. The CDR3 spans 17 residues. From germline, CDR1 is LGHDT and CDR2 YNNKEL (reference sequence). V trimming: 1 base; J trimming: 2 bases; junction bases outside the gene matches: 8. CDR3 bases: TGTGCCAGCAGCCAAGTGGAGGGGGCCTCAGCTGGAAACACCATATATTTT. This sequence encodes CASSQVEGASAGNTIYF.

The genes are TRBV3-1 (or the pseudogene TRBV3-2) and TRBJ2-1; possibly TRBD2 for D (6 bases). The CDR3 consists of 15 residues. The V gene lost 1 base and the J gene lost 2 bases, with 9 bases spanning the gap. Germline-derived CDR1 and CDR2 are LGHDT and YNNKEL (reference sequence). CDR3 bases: TGTGCCAGCAGCCAAGGACGGGGGACCTACAATGAGCAGTTCTTC. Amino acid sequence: CASSQGRGTYNEQFF.

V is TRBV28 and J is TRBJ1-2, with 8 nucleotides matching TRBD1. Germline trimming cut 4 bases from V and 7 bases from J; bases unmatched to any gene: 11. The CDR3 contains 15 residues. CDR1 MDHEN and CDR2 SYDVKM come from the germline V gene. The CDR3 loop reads CASSSYPGGSTGYTF. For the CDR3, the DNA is TGTGCCAGCAGTTCCTACCCAGGGGGCAGCACTGGCTACACCTTC.

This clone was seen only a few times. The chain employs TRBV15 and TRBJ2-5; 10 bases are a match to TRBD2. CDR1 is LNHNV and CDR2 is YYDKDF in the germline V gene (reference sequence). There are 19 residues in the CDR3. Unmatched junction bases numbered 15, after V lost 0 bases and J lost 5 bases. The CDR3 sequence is CATSREGQTTSGLMETQYF. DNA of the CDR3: TGTGCCACCAGCAGAGAAGGGCAGACGACTAGCGGGCTTATGGAGACCCAGTACTTC.

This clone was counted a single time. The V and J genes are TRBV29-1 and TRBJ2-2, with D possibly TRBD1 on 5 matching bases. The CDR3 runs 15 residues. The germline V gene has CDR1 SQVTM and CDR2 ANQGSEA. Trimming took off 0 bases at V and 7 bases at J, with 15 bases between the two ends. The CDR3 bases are TGCAGCGTTGAAGATTGGCCTCAGGGATTCGGGGAGCTGTTTTTT. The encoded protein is CSVEDWPQGFGELFF.

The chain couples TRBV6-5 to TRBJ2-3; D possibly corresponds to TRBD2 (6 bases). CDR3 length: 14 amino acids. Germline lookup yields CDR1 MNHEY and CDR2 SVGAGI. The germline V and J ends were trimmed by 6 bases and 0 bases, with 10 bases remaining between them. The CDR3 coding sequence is TGTGCCAGCAGCCAAGCGGGTAGCACAGATACGCAGTATTTT. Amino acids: CASSQAGSTDTQYF.

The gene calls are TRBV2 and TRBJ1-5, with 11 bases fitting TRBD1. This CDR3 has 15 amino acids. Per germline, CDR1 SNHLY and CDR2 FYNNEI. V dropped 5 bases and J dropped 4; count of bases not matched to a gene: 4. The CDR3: CASSRDRGGNQPQHF. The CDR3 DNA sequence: TGTGCCAGCAGTAGGGACAGGGGGGGAAATCAGCCCCAGCATTTT.

CDR3 sequence reads: CATSDGAGVGYEQYF. The CDR3 DNA sequence: TGTGCCACCAGTGATGGCGCAGGGGTGGGGTACGAGCAGTACTTC. The gene calls are TRBV24-1 and TRBJ2-7; a weak D match, TRBD1 (6 bases). Germline V gene sequence: CDR1 KGHDR, CDR2 SFDVKD. CDR3 length: 15 residues. The V gene lost 3 bases and the J gene lost 4 bases, with 15 bases spanning the gap.

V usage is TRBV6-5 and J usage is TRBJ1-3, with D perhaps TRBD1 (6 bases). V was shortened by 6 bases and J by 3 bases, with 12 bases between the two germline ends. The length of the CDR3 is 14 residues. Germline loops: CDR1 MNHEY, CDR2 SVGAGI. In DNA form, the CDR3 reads TGTGCCAGCAGCACCCCAGGGGTTGGAAACACCATATATTTT. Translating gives CASSTPGVGNTIYF.

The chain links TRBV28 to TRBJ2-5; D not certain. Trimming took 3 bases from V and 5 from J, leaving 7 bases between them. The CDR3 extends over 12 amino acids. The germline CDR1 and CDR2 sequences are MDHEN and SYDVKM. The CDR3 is CASSFPGETQYF. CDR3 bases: TGTGCCAGCAGTTTCCCCGGGGAGACCCAGTACTTC.

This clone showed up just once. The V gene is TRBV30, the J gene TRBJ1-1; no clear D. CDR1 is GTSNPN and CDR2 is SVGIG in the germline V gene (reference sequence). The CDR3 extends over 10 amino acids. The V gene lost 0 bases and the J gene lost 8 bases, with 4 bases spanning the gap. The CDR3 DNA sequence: TGTGCCTGGAGTGTAAGCGAAGCTTTCTTT. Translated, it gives CAWSVSEAFF.

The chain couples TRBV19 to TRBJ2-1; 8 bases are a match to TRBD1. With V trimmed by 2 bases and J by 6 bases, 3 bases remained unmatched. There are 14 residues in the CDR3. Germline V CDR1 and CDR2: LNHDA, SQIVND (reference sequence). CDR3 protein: CASSIQGASNEQFF. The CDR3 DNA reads TGTGCCAGTAGTATACAGGGGGCTAGCAATGAGCAGTTCTTC. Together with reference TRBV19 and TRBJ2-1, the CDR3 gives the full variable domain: DGGITQSPKYLFRKEGQNVTLSCEQNLNHDAMYWYRQDPGQGLRLIYYSQIVNDFQKGDIAEGYSVSREKKESFPLTVTSAQKNPTAFYLCASSIQGASNEQFFGPGTRLTVL.

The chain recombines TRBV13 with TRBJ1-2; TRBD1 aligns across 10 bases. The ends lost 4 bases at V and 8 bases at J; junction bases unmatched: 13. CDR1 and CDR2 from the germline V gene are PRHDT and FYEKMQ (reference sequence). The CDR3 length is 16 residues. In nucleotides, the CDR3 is TGTGCCAGCAGCTCAAGACAGGGGGCGCGGGTTGGCGGCTACACCTTC. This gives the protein CASSSRQGARVGGYTF.

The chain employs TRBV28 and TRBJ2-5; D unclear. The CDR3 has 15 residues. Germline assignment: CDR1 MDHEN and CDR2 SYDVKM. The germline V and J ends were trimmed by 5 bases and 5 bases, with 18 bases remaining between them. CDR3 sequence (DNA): TGTGCCAGCAGTCCCACAGATCGCCCAACGGAGACCCAGTACTTC. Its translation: CASSPTDRPTETQYF.

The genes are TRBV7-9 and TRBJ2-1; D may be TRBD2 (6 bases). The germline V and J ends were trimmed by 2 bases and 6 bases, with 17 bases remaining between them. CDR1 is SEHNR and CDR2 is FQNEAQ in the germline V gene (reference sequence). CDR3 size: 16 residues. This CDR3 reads CASSLPAGTLLNEQFF. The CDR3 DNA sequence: TGTGCCAGCAGCTTACCCGCCGGGACTCTCCTCAATGAGCAGTTCTTC.